The entry below describes one TCR beta chain. Only in-frame clones appear in the TCRdb table, and some are missing; sequencing was by immunoSEQ multiplex PCR. The sample has tens of thousands of clones; 91% are singletons. Germline lookup yields CDR1 SGHKS and CDR2 YYEKEE (reference sequence). Trimming removed 0 bases from V and 5 bases from J, with 6 bases in between. The CDR3 spans 12 residues. This sample was taken from a study of T cell changes during pregnancy in multiple sclerosis. The sample was CD4+ T cells from peripheral blood mononuclear cells, taken in the second trimester of pregnancy. V is TRBV5-5 and J is TRBJ2-7; TRBD2 might be the D (6 bases). The sequence came from a female donor in good health, enrolled as a control in a pregnancy study. The CDR3 reads CASSLAGDEQYF. The CDR3 DNA reads as TGTGCCAGCAGCTTGGCGGGGGACGAGCAGTACTTC.